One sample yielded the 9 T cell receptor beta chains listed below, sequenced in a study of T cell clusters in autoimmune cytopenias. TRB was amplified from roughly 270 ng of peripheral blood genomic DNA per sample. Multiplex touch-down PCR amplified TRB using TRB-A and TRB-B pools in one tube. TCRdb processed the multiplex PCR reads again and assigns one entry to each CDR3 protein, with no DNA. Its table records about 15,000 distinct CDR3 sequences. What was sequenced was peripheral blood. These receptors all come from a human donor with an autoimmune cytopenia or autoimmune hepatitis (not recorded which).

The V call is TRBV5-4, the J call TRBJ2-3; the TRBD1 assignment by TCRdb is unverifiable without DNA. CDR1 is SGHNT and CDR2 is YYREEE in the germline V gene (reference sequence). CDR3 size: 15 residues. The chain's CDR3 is CASSPPGGGTDTQYF. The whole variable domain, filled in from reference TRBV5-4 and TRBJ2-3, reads ETGVTQSPTHLIKTRGQQVTLRCSSQSGHNTVSWYQQALGQGPQFIFQYYREEENGRGNFPPRFSGLQFPNYSSELNVNALELDDSALYLCASSPPGGGTDTQYFGPGTRLTVL.

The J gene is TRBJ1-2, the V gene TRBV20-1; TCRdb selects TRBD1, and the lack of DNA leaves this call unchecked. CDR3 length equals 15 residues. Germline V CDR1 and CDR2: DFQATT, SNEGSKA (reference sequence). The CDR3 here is CSADIFETGSYGYTF.

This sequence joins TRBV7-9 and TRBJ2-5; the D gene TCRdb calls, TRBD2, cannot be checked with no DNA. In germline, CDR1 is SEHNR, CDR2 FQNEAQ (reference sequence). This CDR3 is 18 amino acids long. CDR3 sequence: CASSFTPLAGGVRETQYF.

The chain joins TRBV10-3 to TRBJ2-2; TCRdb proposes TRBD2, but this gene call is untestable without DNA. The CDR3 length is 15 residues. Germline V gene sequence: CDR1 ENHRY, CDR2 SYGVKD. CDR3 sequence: CAISGSSGDTGELFF.

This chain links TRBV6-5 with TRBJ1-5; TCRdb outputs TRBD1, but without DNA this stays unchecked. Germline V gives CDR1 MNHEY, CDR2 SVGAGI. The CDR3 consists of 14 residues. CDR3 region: CASRTSTGSQPQHF.

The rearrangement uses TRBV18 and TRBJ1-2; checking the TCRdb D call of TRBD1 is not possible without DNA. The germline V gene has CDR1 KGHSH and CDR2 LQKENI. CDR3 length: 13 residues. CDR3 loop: CASSRGEGYGYTF.

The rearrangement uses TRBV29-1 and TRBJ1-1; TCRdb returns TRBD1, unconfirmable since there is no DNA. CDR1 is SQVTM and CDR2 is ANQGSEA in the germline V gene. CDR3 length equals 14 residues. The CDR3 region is CSAGQGTAGTEAFF. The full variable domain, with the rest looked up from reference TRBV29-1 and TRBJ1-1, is SAVISQKPSRDICQRGTSLTIQCQVDSQVTMMFWYRQQPGQSLTLIATANQGSEATYESGFVIDKFPISRPNLTFSTLTVSNMSPEDSSIYLCSAGQGTAGTEAFFGQGTRLTVV.

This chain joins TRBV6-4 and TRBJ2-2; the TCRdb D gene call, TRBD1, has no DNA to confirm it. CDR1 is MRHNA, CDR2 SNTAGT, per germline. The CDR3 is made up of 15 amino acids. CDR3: CASGRTGGWSGELFF.

CDR3 amino acids: CASSLGPSGRLNTGELFF. V and J are TRBV11-2 and TRBJ2-2; with no DNA, the TCRdb D assignment of TRBD1 cannot be verified. This CDR3 contains 18 residues. In germline, CDR1 is SGHAT, CDR2 FQNNGV.